This T cell receptor (beta chain) was sequenced during a study of shared clonotypes between healthy human individuals. Study-level results: Larger richness was generally estimated for naive than memory subsets.

Comment on this clone: Its antigen remains unidentified.

This CDR3 region has 16 residues. Losses at the gene ends were 2 bases for V and 1 base for J; bases not matched to a gene: 3. The germline CDR1 and CDR2 sequences are MDHEN and SYDVKM. Sequencing was performed with immunoSEQ multiplex PCR; in TCRdb, only in-frame clones are kept and a portion is missing. The sample yields about 1.5 million clones, 96% seen once. This clonotype originated in a young man in good health. The chain combines TRBV28 with TRBJ2-3, with 10 positions matching TRBD2. The source material was naive CD4+ T cells sorted from blood. Subset noted: CD45RA+ positively selected. CDR3 sequence reads: CASSLTSGMGTDTQYF. The CDR3 nucleotides are TGTGCCAGCAGTTTAACTAGCGGGATGGGCACAGATACGCAGTATTTT.